This T cell receptor beta chain was observed in a study of blood T cells in healthy people across ages. Study-wide context: In model experiments, template switching was able to capture about one barcoded beta molecule for every two T cells that were present.

The authors ran a second PCR of about 7 to 11 cycles using a sample-barcoded 5' primer and a J-beta primer mix. TCRdb re-analysed the 5' RACE reads in MiXCR, keeping a single row per CDR3 protein. The sample has over 600,000 distinct CDR3 sequences, about half seen once; the top ten hold 15% to 20%. The CDR3 is 14 amino acids. Germline V lookup: CDR1 DFQATT, CDR2 SNEGSKA (reference sequence). J lost 4 bases, V lost 6 bases, and 9 bases had no gene match. A remark on this clonotype: Its specificity is unknown.

Overall study findings and caveats: A greater number of naive CD4+ cells and higher diversity distinguished long-lived donors from aged donors.

Total RNA amounts of at least 6 micrograms were extracted per sample. What was sequenced was blood. The chain recombines TRBV20-1 with TRBJ2-3; 8 nucleotides align to TRBD1. This clonotype was sampled from a man at least 80 years old in good health. CDR3 sequence (DNA): TGCAGTGCAGCCGGGACAGGAGGCGCAGATACGCAGTATTTT. Translation gives CSAAGTGGADTQYF.